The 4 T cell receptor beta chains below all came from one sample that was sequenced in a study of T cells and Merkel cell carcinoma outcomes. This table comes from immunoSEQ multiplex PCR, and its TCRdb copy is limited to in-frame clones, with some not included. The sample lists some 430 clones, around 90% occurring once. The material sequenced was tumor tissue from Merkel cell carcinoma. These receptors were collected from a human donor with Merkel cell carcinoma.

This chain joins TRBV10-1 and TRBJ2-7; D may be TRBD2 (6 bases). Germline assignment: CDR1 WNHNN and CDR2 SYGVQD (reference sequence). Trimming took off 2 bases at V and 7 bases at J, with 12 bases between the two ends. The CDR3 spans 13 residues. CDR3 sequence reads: CASSETSRGEQYF. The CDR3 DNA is TGCGCCAGCAGTGAGACTAGCCGGGGTGAGCAGTACTTC.

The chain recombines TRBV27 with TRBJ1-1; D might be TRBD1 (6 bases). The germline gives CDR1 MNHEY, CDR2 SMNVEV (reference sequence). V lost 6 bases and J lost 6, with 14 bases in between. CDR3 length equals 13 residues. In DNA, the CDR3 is TGTGCCAGCAGCCCAGGGGTAGGAGCTGAAGCTTTCTTT. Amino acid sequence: CASSPGVGAEAFF.

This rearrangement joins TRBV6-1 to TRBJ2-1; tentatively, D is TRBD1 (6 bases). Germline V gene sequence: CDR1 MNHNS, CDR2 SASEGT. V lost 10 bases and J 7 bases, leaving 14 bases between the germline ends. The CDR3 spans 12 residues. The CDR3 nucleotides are TGTGCCACCCACTTCGACAGGAATGAGCAGTTCTTC. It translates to CATHFDRNEQFF.

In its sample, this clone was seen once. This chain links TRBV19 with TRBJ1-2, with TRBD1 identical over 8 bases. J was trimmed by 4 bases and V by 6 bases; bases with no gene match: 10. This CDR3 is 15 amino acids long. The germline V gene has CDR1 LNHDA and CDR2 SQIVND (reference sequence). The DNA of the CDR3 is TGTGCCAGTAGCCACCAGGGGGCAATAATCTATGGCTACACCTTC. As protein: CASSHQGAIIYGYTF.